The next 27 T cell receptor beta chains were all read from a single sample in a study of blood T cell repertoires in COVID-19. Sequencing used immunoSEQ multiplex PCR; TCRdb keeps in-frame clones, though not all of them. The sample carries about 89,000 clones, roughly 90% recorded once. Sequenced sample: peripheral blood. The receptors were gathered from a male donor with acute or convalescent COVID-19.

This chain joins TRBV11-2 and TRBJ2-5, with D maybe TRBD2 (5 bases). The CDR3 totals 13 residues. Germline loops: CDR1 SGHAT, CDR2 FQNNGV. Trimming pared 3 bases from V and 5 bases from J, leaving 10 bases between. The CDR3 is CASSFGRVETQYF. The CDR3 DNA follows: TGTGCCAGCAGCTTTGGGCGGGTCGAGACCCAGTACTTC.

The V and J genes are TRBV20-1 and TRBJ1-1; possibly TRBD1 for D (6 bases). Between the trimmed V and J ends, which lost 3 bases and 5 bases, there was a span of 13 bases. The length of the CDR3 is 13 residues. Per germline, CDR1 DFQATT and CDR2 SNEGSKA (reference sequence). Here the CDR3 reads CSASEGGGTEAFF. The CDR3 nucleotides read TGCAGTGCTAGTGAGGGGGGAGGGACTGAAGCTTTCTTT.

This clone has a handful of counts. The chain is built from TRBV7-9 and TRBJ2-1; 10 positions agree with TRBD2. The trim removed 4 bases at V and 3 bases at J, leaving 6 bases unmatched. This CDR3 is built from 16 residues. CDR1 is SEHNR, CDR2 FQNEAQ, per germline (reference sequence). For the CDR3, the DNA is TGTGCCAGCAGCTCCGAAACTAGCGGGAACTACAATGAGCAGTTCTTC. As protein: CASSSETSGNYNEQFF.

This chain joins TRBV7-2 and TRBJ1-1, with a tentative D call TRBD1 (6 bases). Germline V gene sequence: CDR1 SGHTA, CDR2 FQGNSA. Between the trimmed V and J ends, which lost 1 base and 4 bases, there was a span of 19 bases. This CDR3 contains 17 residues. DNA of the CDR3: TGTGCCAGCAGCTTAGTTCAGGGGAATGGCCGCGGCACTGAAGCTTTCTTT. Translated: CASSLVQGNGRGTEAFF.

The CDR3 nucleotides are TGTGCCAGCTCACTCTACGCCGGGACAGGGGGCGATCTCACTGAAGCTTTCTTT. Encoded protein: CASSLYAGTGGDLTEAFF. The J gene is TRBJ1-1, the V gene TRBV18; TRBD1 agrees at 12 bases. Germline V gene data show CDR1 as KGHSH and CDR2 as LQKENI. V shed 4 bases, J shed 4 bases, and the junction held 13 bases outside the gene matches. The CDR3 consists of 18 residues. Combining the CDR3 with reference TRBV18 and TRBJ1-1 gives the whole variable domain NAGVMQNPRHLVRRRGQEARLRCSPMKGHSHVYWYRQLPEEGLKFMVYLQKENIIDESGMPKERFSAEFPKEGPSILRIQQVVRGDSAAYFCASSLYAGTGGDLTEAFFGQGTRLTVV.

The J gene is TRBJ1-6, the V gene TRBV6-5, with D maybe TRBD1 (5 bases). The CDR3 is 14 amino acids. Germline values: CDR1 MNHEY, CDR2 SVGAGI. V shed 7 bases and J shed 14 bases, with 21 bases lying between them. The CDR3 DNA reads TGTGCCAGCACCAAAGACTGGGGGGTTGGAACCCTCCACTTT. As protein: CASTKDWGVGTLHF.

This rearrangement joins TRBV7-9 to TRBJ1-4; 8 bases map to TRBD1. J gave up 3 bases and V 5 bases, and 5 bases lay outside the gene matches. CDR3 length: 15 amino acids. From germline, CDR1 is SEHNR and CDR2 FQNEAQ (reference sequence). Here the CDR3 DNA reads TGTGCCAGCAGCAGGGGACAGGACTCTAATGAAAAACTGTTTTTT. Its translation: CASSRGQDSNEKLFF.

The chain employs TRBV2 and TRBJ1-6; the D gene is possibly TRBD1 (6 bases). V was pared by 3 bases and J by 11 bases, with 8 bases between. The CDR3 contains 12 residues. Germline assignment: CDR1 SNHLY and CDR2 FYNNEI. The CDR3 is CASSDDRPPLHF. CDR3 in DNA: TGTGCCAGCAGTGACGACAGGCCACCCCTCCACTTT.

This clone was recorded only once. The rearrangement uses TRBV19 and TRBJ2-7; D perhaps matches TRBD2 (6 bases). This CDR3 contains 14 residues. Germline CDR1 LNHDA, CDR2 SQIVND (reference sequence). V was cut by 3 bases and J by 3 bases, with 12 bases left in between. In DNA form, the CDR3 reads TGTGCCAGTAGTATTGGCGGGAATCGCTACGAGCAGTACTTC. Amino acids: CASSIGGNRYEQYF.

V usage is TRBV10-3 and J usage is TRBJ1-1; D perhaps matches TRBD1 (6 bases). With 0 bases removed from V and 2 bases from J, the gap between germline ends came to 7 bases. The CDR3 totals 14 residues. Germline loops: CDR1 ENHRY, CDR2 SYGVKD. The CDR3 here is CAISESDSNTEAFF. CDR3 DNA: TGTGCCATCAGTGAGTCGGACAGCAACACTGAAGCTTTCTTT.

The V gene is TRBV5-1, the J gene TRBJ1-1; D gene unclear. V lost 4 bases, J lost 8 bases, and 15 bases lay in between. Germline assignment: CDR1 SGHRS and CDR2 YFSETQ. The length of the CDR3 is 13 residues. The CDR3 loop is CASSMAPLVEAFF. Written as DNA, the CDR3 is TGCGCCAGCAGCATGGCCCCACTAGTGGAAGCTTTCTTT.

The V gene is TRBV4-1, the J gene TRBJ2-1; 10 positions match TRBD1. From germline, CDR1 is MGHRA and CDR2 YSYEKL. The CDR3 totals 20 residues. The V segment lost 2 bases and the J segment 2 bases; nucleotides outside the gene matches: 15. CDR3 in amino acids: CASSQRSRDRGLGPYNEQFF. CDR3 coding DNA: TGCGCCAGCAGCCAACGTAGCCGGGACAGGGGCCTCGGGCCCTACAATGAGCAGTTCTTC.

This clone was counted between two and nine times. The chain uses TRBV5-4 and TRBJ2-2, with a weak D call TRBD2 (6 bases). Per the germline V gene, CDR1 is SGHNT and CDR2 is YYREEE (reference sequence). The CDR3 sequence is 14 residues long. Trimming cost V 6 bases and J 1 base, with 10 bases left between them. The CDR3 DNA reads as TGTGCCAGCAACTACGGGGGGAACACCGGGGAGCTGTTTTTT. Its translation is CASNYGGNTGELFF.

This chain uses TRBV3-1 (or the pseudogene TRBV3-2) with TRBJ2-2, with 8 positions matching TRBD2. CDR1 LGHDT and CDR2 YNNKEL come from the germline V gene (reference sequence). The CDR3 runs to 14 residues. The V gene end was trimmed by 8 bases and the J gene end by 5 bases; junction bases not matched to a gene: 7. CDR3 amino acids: CASSPGTRTGELFF. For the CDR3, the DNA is TGTGCCAGCTCTCCCGGGACTAGAACCGGGGAGCTGTTTTTT.

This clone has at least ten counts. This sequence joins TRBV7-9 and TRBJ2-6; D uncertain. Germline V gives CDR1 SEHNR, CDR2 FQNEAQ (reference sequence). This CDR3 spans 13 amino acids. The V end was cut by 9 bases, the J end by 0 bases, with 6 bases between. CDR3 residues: CAREPSGANVLTF. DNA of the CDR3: TGTGCCAGGGAGCCCTCTGGGGCCAACGTCCTGACTTTC.

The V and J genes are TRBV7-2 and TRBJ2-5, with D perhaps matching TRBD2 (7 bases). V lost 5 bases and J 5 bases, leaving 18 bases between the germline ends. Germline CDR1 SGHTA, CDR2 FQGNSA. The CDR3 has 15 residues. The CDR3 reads CASSRGGGGSETQYF. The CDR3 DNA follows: TGTGCCAGCAGCAGAGGGGGGGGCGGTTCGGAGACCCAGTACTTC.

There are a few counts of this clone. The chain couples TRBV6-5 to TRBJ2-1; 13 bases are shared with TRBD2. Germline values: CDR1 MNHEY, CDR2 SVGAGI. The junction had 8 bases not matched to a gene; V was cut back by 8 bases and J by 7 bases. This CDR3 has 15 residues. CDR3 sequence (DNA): TGTGCCAGCCAACTAGCGGGGGGGCCGCGGAATGAGCAGTTCTTC. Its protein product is CASQLAGGPRNEQFF.

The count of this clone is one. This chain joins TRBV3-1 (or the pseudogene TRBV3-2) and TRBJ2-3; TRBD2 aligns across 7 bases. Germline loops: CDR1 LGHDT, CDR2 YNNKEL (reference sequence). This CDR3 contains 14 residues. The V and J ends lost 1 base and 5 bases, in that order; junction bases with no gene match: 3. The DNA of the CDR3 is TGTGCCAGCAGCCAAGGCGGGGAGGGAGATACGCAGTATTTT. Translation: CASSQGGEGDTQYF.

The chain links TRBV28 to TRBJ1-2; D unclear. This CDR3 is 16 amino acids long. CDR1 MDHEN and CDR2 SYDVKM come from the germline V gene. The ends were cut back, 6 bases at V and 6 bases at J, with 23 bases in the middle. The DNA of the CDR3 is TGTGCCAGCAGGTTTCCGGGAGGCCCACCTATCGATGGCTACACCTTC. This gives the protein CASRFPGGPPIDGYTF.

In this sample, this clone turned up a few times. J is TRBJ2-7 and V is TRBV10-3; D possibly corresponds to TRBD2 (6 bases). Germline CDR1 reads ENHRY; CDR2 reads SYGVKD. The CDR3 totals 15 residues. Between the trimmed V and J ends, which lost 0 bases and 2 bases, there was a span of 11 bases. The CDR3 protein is CAISESRTTAYEQYF. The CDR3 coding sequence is TGTGCCATCAGTGAGTCCCGGACTACGGCCTACGAGCAGTACTTC.

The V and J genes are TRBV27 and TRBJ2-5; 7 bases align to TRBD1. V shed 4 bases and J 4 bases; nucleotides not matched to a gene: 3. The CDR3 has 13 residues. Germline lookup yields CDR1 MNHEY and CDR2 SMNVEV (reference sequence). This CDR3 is CASSYTGVETQYF. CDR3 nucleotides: TGTGCCAGCAGTTATACAGGGGTAGAGACCCAGTACTTC.

The CDR3 coding sequence is TGCGCCAGCAGCTTCGGACTAAACTTCGGCCGGGCCGACAATGAGCAGTTCTTC. Its translation is CASSFGLNFGRADNEQFF. This chain joins TRBV5-1 and TRBJ2-1, with D possibly being TRBD2 (6 bases). The CDR3 extends over 18 amino acids. Germline-derived CDR1 and CDR2 are SGHRS and YFSETQ. With 2 bases removed from V and 5 bases from J, the gap between germline ends came to 23 bases.

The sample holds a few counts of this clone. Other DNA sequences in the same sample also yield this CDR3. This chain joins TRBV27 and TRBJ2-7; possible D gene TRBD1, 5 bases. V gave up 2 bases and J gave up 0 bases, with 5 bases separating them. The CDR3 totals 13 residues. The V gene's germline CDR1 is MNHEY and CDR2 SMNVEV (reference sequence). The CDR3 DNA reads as TGTGCCAGCAGTTTACAGGGCTCCTACGAGCAGTACTTC. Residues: CASSLQGSYEQYF.

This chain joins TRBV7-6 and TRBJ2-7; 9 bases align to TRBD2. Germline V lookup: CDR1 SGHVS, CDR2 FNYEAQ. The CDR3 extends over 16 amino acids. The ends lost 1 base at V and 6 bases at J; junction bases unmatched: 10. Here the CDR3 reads CASSLGPRGGMSEQYF. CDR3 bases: TGTGCCAGCAGCTTAGGTCCGCGGGGGGGTATGAGCGAGCAGTACTTC.

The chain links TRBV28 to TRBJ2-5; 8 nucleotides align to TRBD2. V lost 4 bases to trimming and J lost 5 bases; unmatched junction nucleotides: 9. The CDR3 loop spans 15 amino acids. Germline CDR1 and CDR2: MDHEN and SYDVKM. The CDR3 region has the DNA TGTGCCAGCAGTTCACTCCGGGGGGGAAGGGAGACCCAGTACTTC. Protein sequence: CASSSLRGGRETQYF.

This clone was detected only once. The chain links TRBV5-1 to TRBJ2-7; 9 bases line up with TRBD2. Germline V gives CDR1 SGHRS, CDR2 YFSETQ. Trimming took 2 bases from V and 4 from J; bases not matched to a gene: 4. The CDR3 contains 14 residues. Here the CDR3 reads CASSFSGGGYEQYF. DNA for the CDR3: TGCGCCAGCAGCTTTAGCGGGGGAGGGTACGAGCAGTACTTC. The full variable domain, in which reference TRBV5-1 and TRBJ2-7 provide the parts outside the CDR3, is KAGVTQTPRYLIKTRGQQVTLSCSPISGHRSVSWYQQTPGQGLQFLFEYFSETQRNKGNFPGRFSGRQFSNSRSEMNVSTLELGDSALYLCASSFSGGGYEQYFGPGTRLTVT.

The CDR3 here is CASSQEQQNNEQFF. Written as DNA, the CDR3 is TGTGCCAGCAGCCAAGAACAACAGAACAATGAGCAGTTCTTC. The chain links TRBV4-2 to TRBJ2-1; D gene ambiguous. The V gene's germline CDR1 is LGHNA and CDR2 YNFKEQ. V lost 0 bases and J 5 bases, leaving 8 bases between the germline ends. The CDR3 contains 14 residues.